This T cell receptor beta chain was captured by sequencing in a study of blood T cells in healthy people across ages. Together with a sample-barcoded 5' primer, a J-beta primer mix was included in a second PCR lasting roughly 6 to 12 cycles. A template-switch adaptor with 12 random nucleotides tagged each cDNA molecule. TCRdb re-called the 5' RACE reads through MiXCR, storing one row per CDR3 protein. This table holds 950,000 to 1,200,000 distinct CDR3 sequences, about two fifths found once. This clonotype was recorded many times. The CDR3 is 14 amino acids. The V gene lost 1 base and the J gene lost 10 bases, with 17 bases spanning the gap. CDR1 and CDR2 (germline): DFQATT, SNEGSKA (reference sequence).

The chain couples TRBV20-1 to TRBJ2-4; D possibly corresponds to TRBD1 (6 bases). The specimen was blood. This receptor was identified in a man aged 18 to 30 in good health. CDR3 coding DNA: TGCAGTGCTAGAGGCAACAGGGAATCTAGGATTCAGTACTTC. It yields the protein CSARGNRESRIQYF.